These 26 T cell receptor beta chains share one sample of origin, sequenced in a study of T cells in localized non-small cell lung cancer. TCRdb's table, derived via immunoSEQ multiplex PCR, lists solely in-frame clones and lacks some. The sample contains approximately 3,800 clones, about 38% of which appear only once. The starting material was lung tumor tissue, obtained before any cancer treatment. These receptors were obtained from a woman between 40 and 69 years old with stage I lung adenocarcinoma.

The rearrangement joins TRBV18 to TRBJ2-7, with D perhaps given as TRBD1 or TRBD2 (5 bases each). This CDR3 has 13 amino acids. The V gene's germline CDR1 is KGHSH and CDR2 LQKENI. Trimming took 4 bases from V and 3 from J, leaving 10 bases between them. The CDR3 sequence is CASSQLGVYEQYF. The DNA for the CDR3 is TGTGCCAGCTCACAACTAGGGGTCTACGAGCAGTACTTC.

The rearrangement joins TRBV19 to TRBJ1-3, with 9 nucleotides matching TRBD1. The V segment lost 6 bases and the J segment 1 base; nucleotides outside the gene matches: 7. Germline V lookup: CDR1 LNHDA, CDR2 SQIVND (reference sequence). This CDR3 contains 16 residues. CDR3 DNA: TGTGCCAGTAGGGAGACAGGGGGAAAATCTGGAAACACCATATATTTT. Translation: CASRETGGKSGNTIYF.

The CDR3 here is CASSPSGGNTEAFF. The DNA of the CDR3 is TGTGCCAGCTCACCAAGTGGAGGGAACACTGAAGCTTTCTTT. The chain is built from TRBV18 and TRBJ1-1; D is uncertain. The CDR3 is 14 residues long. Trimming left V 2 bases short and J 1 base short, with 8 bases between. Germline-derived CDR1 and CDR2 are KGHSH and LQKENI.

This clone is medium-sized in the sample. The chain uses TRBV11-3 and TRBJ2-7; 9 bases are a match to TRBD2. V was clipped by 5 bases and J by 1 base; unmatched bases: 3. The CDR3 consists of 14 residues. CDR1 is SGHNT and CDR2 is YENEEA in the germline V gene. The CDR3 loop is CASSPREGSYEQYF. As DNA, the CDR3 is TGTGCCAGCAGCCCGCGGGAGGGTTCCTACGAGCAGTACTTC.

This rearrangement joins TRBV14 to TRBJ1-4; no definite D call. CDR3 size: 12 residues. Per germline, CDR1 SGHDN and CDR2 FVKESK. The ends were cut back, 4 bases at V and 4 bases at J, with 4 bases in the middle. The CDR3 loop is CASSRNNEKLFF. In DNA, the CDR3 is TGTGCCAGCAGCCGGAATAATGAAAAACTGTTTTTT.

The genes are TRBV5-1 and TRBJ1-1; perhaps TRBD1 as D (6 bases). V was shortened by 0 bases and J by 3 bases, with 12 bases between the two germline ends. Per the germline V gene, CDR1 is SGHRS and CDR2 is YFSETQ. The CDR3 loop spans 15 amino acids. CDR3 sequence (DNA): TGCGCCAGCAGCTTGGACAGGGTAGGGTACACTGAAGCTTTCTTT. It yields the protein CASSLDRVGYTEAFF. Combining the CDR3 with reference TRBV5-1 and TRBJ1-1 gives the whole variable domain KAGVTQTPRYLIKTRGQQVTLSCSPISGHRSVSWYQQTPGQGLQFLFEYFSETQRNKGNFPGRFSGRQFSNSRSEMNVSTLELGDSALYLCASSLDRVGYTEAFFGQGTRLTVV.

V is TRBV18 and J is TRBJ2-5; 11 bases are shared with TRBD2. The CDR3 is 18 amino acids. V shed 2 bases, J shed 1 base, and the junction held 9 bases outside the gene matches. Germline CDR1 and CDR2: KGHSH and LQKENI. CDR3 sequence: CASSPRTSGPNLQETQYF. The CDR3 DNA follows: TGTGCCAGCTCACCAAGGACTAGCGGGCCAAACCTCCAAGAGACCCAGTACTTC.

V is TRBV14 and J is TRBJ1-2, with D possibly TRBD1 on 5 matching bases. This CDR3 comprises 18 residues. Germline V gives CDR1 SGHDN, CDR2 FVKESK. Deletions cut 1 base from V and 1 base from J, with 19 bases between. This CDR3 reads CASSQAEGLVGFNYGYTF. In nucleotides, the CDR3 is TGTGCCAGCAGCCAAGCGGAGGGGCTGGTGGGGTTTAACTATGGCTACACCTTC.

This clone was detected a few times. The chain links TRBV11-3 to TRBJ1-1; D may be TRBD1 (6 bases). The CDR3 has 15 residues. V lost 4 bases and J 3 bases, leaving 15 bases between the germline ends. Germline CDR1 SGHNT, CDR2 YENEEA. In DNA, the CDR3 is TGTGCCAGCAGCTACGGACAGCCCGGAGACACTGAAGCTTTCTTT. Residues: CASSYGQPGDTEAFF.

This clone turned up a few times. DNA for the CDR3: TGCGCCAGCAGCTTGACTACCACAGGGAGAGAGACCCAGTACTTC. It yields the protein CASSLTTTGRETQYF. V usage is TRBV5-1 and J usage is TRBJ2-5; a weak D match, TRBD1 (6 bases). V was pared by 1 base and J by 4 bases, with 14 bases between. Germline CDR1 SGHRS, CDR2 YFSETQ. This CDR3 is 15 amino acids long.

With respect to this clone: An end of the junction differs from the germline gene, which may be a read error. The chain couples TRBV30 to TRBJ2-7; D is unclear. The CDR3 extends over 12 amino acids. The V gene's germline CDR1 is GTSNPN and CDR2 SVGIG (reference sequence). The CDR3 region is CAWSVDGVSQHF. CDR3 nucleotide sequence: TGTGCCTGGAGTGTTGATGGGGTCAGCCAACACTTC.

The chain carries TRBV14 and TRBJ2-1, with D perhaps assigned TRBD1 or TRBD2 (5 bases each). Deletions cut 2 bases from V and 6 bases from J, with 11 bases between. Looked up from germline, CDR1 is SGHDN and CDR2 is FVKESK. The CDR3 sequence is 14 residues long. The CDR3 here is CASSQIGAGNEQFF. The CDR3 DNA reads TGTGCCAGCAGCCAAATCGGGGCTGGCAATGAGCAGTTCTTC.

V and J are TRBV6-8 and TRBJ2-3; the match to TRBD2 covers 8 bases. This CDR3 has 16 residues. The germline gives CDR1 MNHGY, CDR2 SAAAGT. The trim removed 5 bases at V and 2 bases at J, leaving 9 bases unmatched. CDR3 protein: CASSDTSGQHTDTQYF. In DNA, the CDR3 is TGTGCCAGCAGTGACACTAGCGGACAGCACACAGATACGCAGTATTTT.

Turning to this clone: At one end the junction does not follow the germline gene, possibly because of a read error. The rearrangement uses TRBV10-2 and TRBJ2-1, with D uncertain. The length of the CDR3 is 15 residues. Germline V gene sequence: CDR1 WSHSY, CDR2 SAAADI. The CDR3 is CASSPRPSTYNKQFF. CDR3 nucleotides: TGCGCCAGCAGTCCCAGGCCCTCCACCTACAATAAGCAGTTCTTC.

This clone is classed as medium-sized. The chain is built from TRBV6-8 and TRBJ1-2, with a possible D match to TRBD1 (5 bases). Trimming stripped 5 bases from V and 8 bases from J, with 18 bases between. Germline V lookup: CDR1 MNHGY, CDR2 SAAAGT. This CDR3 comprises 14 residues. In DNA, the CDR3 is TGTGCCAGCAGTGGGCCCCTGGACGGGACGGGCTACACCTTC. It encodes CASSGPLDGTGYTF.

The chain joins TRBV9 to TRBJ2-1; 9 nucleotides align to TRBD2. The trim removed 7 bases at V and 11 bases at J, leaving 13 bases unmatched. The germline V gene encodes CDR1 SGDLS and CDR2 YYNGEE. The CDR3 sequence is 14 residues long. CDR3 region: CASSAGGPVDKQFF. DNA for the CDR3: TGTGCCAGCTCGGCGGGAGGGCCGGTTGATAAGCAGTTCTTC.

This clone was seen only a few times. J is TRBJ2-6 and V is TRBV9, with D unclear. Trimming removed 2 bases at V and 1 base at J, with 4 bases between. The CDR3 covers 14 residues. CDR1 is SGDLS, CDR2 YYNGEE, per germline. As DNA, the CDR3 is TGTGCCAGCAGCGTGGGATCTGGGGCCAACGTCCTGACTTTC. This encodes CASSVGSGANVLTF.

V usage is TRBV28 and J usage is TRBJ1-1; no reliable D call. The CDR3 has 13 residues. V lost 3 bases and J lost 1, with 6 bases in between. CDR1 is MDHEN, CDR2 SYDVKM, per germline. The CDR3 sequence: CASSLDGNTEAFF. The CDR3 DNA reads TGTGCCAGCAGTTTGGATGGGAACACTGAAGCTTTCTTT.

This clone came up a few times. The rearrangement links TRBV6-8 to TRBJ1-4; the match to TRBD1 covers 8 bases. This CDR3 spans 14 amino acids. Trimming cost V 6 bases and J 8 bases; bases outside gene matches: 8. CDR1 is MNHGY, CDR2 SAAAGT, per germline. CDR3 amino acids: CASSYGQGGEKLFF. The CDR3 DNA reads TGTGCCAGCAGCTACGGACAGGGTGGAGAAAAACTGTTTTTT.

This clone is termed medium-sized. The chain uses TRBV6-8 and TRBJ2-2; D remains unclear. There are 12 residues in the CDR3. Germline-derived CDR1 and CDR2 are MNHGY and SAAAGT. Deletions cut 6 bases from V and 3 bases from J, with 5 bases between. CDR3 in amino acids: CASRDDTGELFF. For the CDR3, the DNA is TGTGCCAGCAGGGATGACACCGGGGAGCTGTTTTTT.

The DNA of the CDR3 is TGTGCCAGCAGTTTAATGGGACTAGCGGGGGTGGAGATGTACGAGCAGTACTTC. It translates to CASSLMGLAGVEMYEQYF. The rearrangement links TRBV28 to TRBJ2-7; 14 bases agree with TRBD2. V was clipped by 2 bases and J by 4 bases; unmatched bases: 10. Germline V CDR1 and CDR2: MDHEN, SYDVKM. CDR3 size: 18 residues. Complete variable domain (other parts from reference TRBV28 and TRBJ2-7): DVKVTQSSRYLVKRTGEKVFLECVQDMDHENMFWYRQDPGLGLRLIYFSYDVKMKEKGDIPEGYSVSREKKERFSLILESASTNQTSMYLCASSLMGLAGVEMYEQYFGPGTRLTVT.

The chain couples TRBV29-1 to TRBJ2-1, with a tentative D call TRBD2 (5 bases). CDR1 and CDR2 from the germline V gene are SQVTM and ANQGSEA. The CDR3 sequence is 16 residues long. With 0 bases removed from V and 2 bases from J, the gap between germline ends came to 14 bases. The CDR3 bases are TGCAGCGTTGAAGATCCGATGAGGGTTACCTACAATGAGCAGTTCTTC. Amino acid sequence: CSVEDPMRVTYNEQFF.

This sequence joins TRBV29-1 and TRBJ2-5; 7 bases match TRBD2. The CDR3 runs to 13 residues. CDR1 is SQVTM, CDR2 ANQGSEA, per germline. After removal of 3 bases from V and 5 bases from J, the junction contained 6 bases not matched to a gene. CDR3 sequence: CSVDGGGLETQYF. The CDR3 coding sequence is TGCAGCGTTGATGGGGGGGGTTTGGAGACCCAGTACTTC.

The chain has TRBV19 and TRBJ1-3; no reliable D call. V was pared by 5 bases and J by 0 bases, with 8 bases between. Germline lookup yields CDR1 LNHDA and CDR2 SQIVND (reference sequence). The CDR3 runs to 14 residues. The CDR3 loop is CASSPDFSGNTIYF. As DNA, the CDR3 is TGTGCCAGTAGTCCGGATTTCTCTGGAAACACCATATATTTT.

This clone appeared a few times. The V gene is TRBV6-8, the J gene TRBJ2-2; 8 bases map to TRBD2. There are 15 residues in the CDR3. The trim removed 10 bases at V and 7 bases at J, leaving 14 bases unmatched. CDR1 and CDR2 from the germline V gene are MNHGY and SAAAGT. The CDR3 region has the DNA TGTGCCATCCGGAGAGCTAGCGGGTCGGGCGGGGAGCTGTTTTTT. Its protein product is CAIRRASGSGGELFF.

The chain carries TRBV18 and TRBJ2-7; D perhaps matches TRBD1 (5 bases). Trimming left V 6 bases short and J 3 bases short, with 18 bases between. Per germline, CDR1 KGHSH and CDR2 LQKENI. This CDR3 has 15 amino acids. CDR3 bases: TGTGCCAGCTCCCACAGGTCCGCAAGAGGCTACGAGCAGTACTTC. It encodes CASSHRSARGYEQYF.